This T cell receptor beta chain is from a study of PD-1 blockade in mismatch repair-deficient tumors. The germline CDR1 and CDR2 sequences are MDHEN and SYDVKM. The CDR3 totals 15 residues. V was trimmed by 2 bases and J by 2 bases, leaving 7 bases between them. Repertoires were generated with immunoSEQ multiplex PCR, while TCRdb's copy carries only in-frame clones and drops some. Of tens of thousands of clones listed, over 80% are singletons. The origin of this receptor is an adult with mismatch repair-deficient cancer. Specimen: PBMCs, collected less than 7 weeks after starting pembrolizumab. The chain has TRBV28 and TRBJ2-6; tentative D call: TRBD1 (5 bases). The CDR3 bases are TGTGCCAGCAGTTTAGTAGGGGCTGGGGCCAACGTCCTGACTTTC. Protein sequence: CASSLVGAGANVLTF.